Listed below are T cell receptor beta chains from one sample, sequenced in a study of cytomegalovirus exposure and HLA in healthy donors. Sequenced by immunoSEQ multiplex PCR; TCRdb stores in-frame clones only, minus some. The sample includes some 200,000 clones, 81% of them seen just once. The sequencing sample was made of PBMCs. These TCRs come from a man aged 45-65 years in good health and CMV-seronegative. Both conserved end residues are part of each CDR3. The D gene is left open where the match is weak. Size is omitted from some rows. Given values are once, few, many or a class for expanded clones.

V	J	D	size	DNA	CDR3
TRBV9	TRBJ1-1	NA	NA	TGTGCCAGCAGCTCCTCCCCCGCAGGAGGCACTGAAGCTTTCTTT	CASSSSPAGGTEAFF
TRBV5-1	TRBJ2-5	TRBD2	NA	TGCGCCAGCAGCGCCGGGACTAGCGGGGGACCCGAGACCCAGTACTTC	CASSAGTSGGPETQYF
TRBV11-3	TRBJ2-2	TRBD2	NA	TGTGCCAGCAGCCCTCCGGGGGGCACCGGGGAGCTGTTTTTT	CASSPPGGTGELFF
TRBV19	TRBJ2-5	TRBD2	once	TGTGCCAGTAGTATAGGGGGGGGTCTACAAGAGACCCAGTACTTC	CASSIGGGLQETQYF
TRBV18	TRBJ1-1	NA	NA	TGTGCCAGCTCAGTCGGGTGGAGGGAGGCTGAAGCTTTCTTT	CASSVGWREAEAFF
TRBV15	TRBJ2-5	TRBD2	NA	TGTGCCACCAGCAGAGTCATGACTAGCGGGGGACAGACCCAGTACTTC	CATSRVMTSGGQTQYF
TRBV4-1	TRBJ2-5	NA	NA	TGCGCCAGCAGCCAAGATACAGACAAACAAGAGACCCAGTACTTC	CASSQDTDKQETQYF
TRBV29-1	TRBJ2-4	NA	NA	TGCAGCGTTGGCGGTATCAAAAACATTCAGTACTTC	CSVGGIKNIQYF
TRBV7-6	TRBJ1-1	TRBD1	once	TGTGCCAGCAGCTTAAAGGGGGCGTCGAACACTGAAGCTTTCTTT	CASSLKGASNTEAFF
TRBV4-3	TRBJ2-1	NA	NA	TGCGCCAGCAGCCCCCGTGTGAAGGGAGACTACAATGAGCAGTTCTTC	CASSPRVKGDYNEQFF
TRBV18	TRBJ1-5	NA	few	TGTGCCAGCTCACCAACAGGGACGTATCAGCCCCAGCATTTT	CASSPTGTYQPQHF
TRBV6-5	TRBJ1-4	TRBD1	NA	TGTGCCAGCCGGCTTCTGGGACAGGGGGAAAAACTGTTTTTT	CASRLLGQGEKLFF
TRBV6-1	TRBJ1-2	TRBD1	NA	TGTGCCAGCTCTTTCCTCGACAGGGCGTGTGGCTACACCTTC	CASSFLDRACGYTF
TRBV15	TRBJ1-3	TRBD1	once	TGTGCCACCAGCCCACAGGGGGGAAATTCTGGAAACACCATATATTTT	CATSPQGGNSGNTIYF
TRBV7-9	TRBJ2-7	NA	NA	TGTGCCAGCGGGGGGGCGAAAGAGCAGTACTTC	CASGGAKEQYF
TRBV4-1	TRBJ1-1	TRBD1	few	TGCGCCAGCAGCCAGGTGGGACAGTTGAACACTGAAGCTTTCTTT	CASSQVGQLNTEAFF
TRBV7-9	TRBJ1-1	NA	few	TGTGCCAGCAGCAAAGGAGGAGTTGAAGCTTTCTTT	CASSKGGVEAFF
TRBV7-9	TRBJ2-2	TRBD1	NA	TGTGCCAGCAGCCTCAGGACAGGGGTTAGATTCGGGGAGCTGTTTTTT	CASSLRTGVRFGELFF
TRBV5-1	TRBJ2-2	TRBD1	once	TGCGCCAGCAGCTTGGGACAGGGTGGCACCGGGGAGCTGTTTTTT	CASSLGQGGTGELFF
TRBV15	TRBJ1-3	NA	NA	TGTGCCACCAGTTACAGGGAAGGAGGAAACACCATATATTTT	CATSYREGGNTIYF
TRBV11-2	TRBJ2-2	NA	once	TGTGCCAGCAGCTTAAGGACTTACACCGGGGAGCTGTTTTTT	CASSLRTYTGELFF
TRBV6-5	TRBJ2-3	NA	NA	TGTGCCAGCAGTTACGGGGGCGAAGATACGCAGTATTTT	CASSYGGEDTQYF
TRBV10-2	TRBJ1-5	NA	NA	TGCGCCAGCAGTGAGTCGGGGGGTCGGCCCCAGCATTTT	CASSESGGRPQHF
TRBV30	TRBJ1-2	NA	NA	TGTGCCTGGAGTGGTTTTGAGGGCGCTGGCTATGGCTACACCTTC	CAWSGFEGAGYGYTF
TRBV9	TRBJ2-5	NA	NA	TGTGCCAGCAGCGCCGGGACTCCTAAAGAGACCCAGTACTTC	CASSAGTPKETQYF
TRBV29-1	TRBJ2-5	NA	NA	TGCAGCGTTGGGGACACCCAAGAGACCCAGTACTTC	CSVGDTQETQYF
TRBV27	TRBJ1-2	TRBD1	once	TGTGCCAGCAGTCGGGACAGGGTATATGGCTACACCTTC	CASSRDRVYGYTF
TRBV27	TRBJ1-2	TRBD1	few	TGTGCCAGCAGTTTACAGGGGGGCTATGGCTACACCTTC	CASSLQGGYGYTF
TRBV20-1	TRBJ2-1	NA	few	TGCAGTGGGCGGGGGCGGGAGTTCTTC	CSGRGREFF
TRBV6-5	TRBJ1-1	NA	NA	TGTGCCAGCACCAACAGCTACACTGAAGCTTTCTTT	CASTNSYTEAFF
TRBV27	TRBJ2-3	NA	NA	TGTGCCAGCAGTTTGGCGGGGGCTGGAGATACGCAGTATTTT	CASSLAGAGDTQYF
TRBV19	TRBJ2-7	TRBD2	NA	TGTGCCAGTAGCTCGACTAGCGGGGGGGCCGGGGAGCAGTACTTC	CASSSTSGGAGEQYF
TRBV7-9	TRBJ2-1	NA	once	TGTGCCAGCAGACCAGGGGCGAGCTCCTACAATGAGCAGTTCTTC	CASRPGASSYNEQFF
TRBV10-2	TRBJ2-1	TRBD2	NA	TGCGCCAGCATGGAGCGGGGGATTCTTGAGCAGTTCTTC	CASMERGILEQFF
TRBV11-2	TRBJ2-7	NA	NA	TGTGCCAGCAATACGGGGAGTGGGAGCGAGCAGTACTTC	CASNTGSGSEQYF
TRBV27	TRBJ1-2	NA	few	TGTGCCAGCAGTTTGAAAGGGGTGGGCTATGGCTACACCTTC	CASSLKGVGYGYTF
TRBV7-9	TRBJ1-2	NA	once	TGTTCCAGCAGCTCCACACAGGGACGCTACACCTTC	CSSSSTQGRYTF
TRBV18	TRBJ2-3	TRBD2	NA	TGTGCCAGCTTGGGGGGGAGCACAGATACGCAGTATTTT	CASLGGSTDTQYF
TRBV10-3	TRBJ2-1	TRBD2	NA	TGTGCCATTCGGGGGGTCGACAATGAGCAGTTCTTC	CAIRGVDNEQFF
TRBV30	TRBJ2-7	NA	NA	TGTGCCTGGAGTGGGAACTACTACGAGCAGTACTTC	CAWSGNYYEQYF
TRBV29-1	TRBJ2-1	TRBD2	NA	TGCAGCGTTGACTATATGGGGGCTAGCGGGGGGGCCGCGCAGTTCTTC	CSVDYMGASGGAAQFF
TRBV2	TRBJ2-1	NA	NA	TGTGCCAGCAGCCTCTTCGCCCAGGGTCCCTACAATGAGCAGTTCTTC	CASSLFAQGPYNEQFF
TRBV4-3	TRBJ2-1	TRBD1	NA	TGCGCCAGCAGCCATCCTCGCTTAGGGACAGGGACCTACAATGAGCAGTTCTTC	CASSHPRLGTGTYNEQFF
TRBV9	TRBJ2-2	TRBD1	NA	TGTGCCAGCAGCTCCCGGACAGGGGGCAGCGGGGAGCTGTTTTTT	CASSSRTGGSGELFF
TRBV6-5	TRBJ1-1	NA	NA	TGTGCCAGCAGGGCAACAGCCGTGAACACTGAAGCTTTCTTT	CASRATAVNTEAFF
TRBV7-7	TRBJ2-5	TRBD2	NA	TGTGCTAGCAGCGCTAGCGGGGGGCCCCAAGAGACCCAGTACTTC	CASSASGGPQETQYF
TRBV29-1	TRBJ1-1	NA	NA	TGCAGCGTAGCAGAGGTTTTGAACACTGAAGCTTTCTTT	CSVAEVLNTEAFF
TRBV14	TRBJ1-1	TRBD1	NA	TGTGCCAGCAGCCAAGCACAGGGGGCGCGTAGTGCTTTCTTT	CASSQAQGARSAFF
TRBV7-7	TRBJ2-7	NA	few	TGTGCCAGCAGTTTACACTACGAGCAGTACTTC	CASSLHYEQYF
TRBV11-3	TRBJ2-7	NA	NA	TGTGCCAGCAGCCCCTTTGGGGGCGCGGCCGAGCAGTACTTC	CASSPFGGAAEQYF
TRBV5-1	TRBJ1-3	NA	few	TGCGCCAGCAGCTTGGATCAGCGCTCTGGAAACACCATATATTTT	CASSLDQRSGNTIYF
TRBV6-6	TRBJ2-1	NA	few	TGTGCCAGCAGTAACTTAGCCCCCTACAATGAGCAGTTCTTC	CASSNLAPYNEQFF